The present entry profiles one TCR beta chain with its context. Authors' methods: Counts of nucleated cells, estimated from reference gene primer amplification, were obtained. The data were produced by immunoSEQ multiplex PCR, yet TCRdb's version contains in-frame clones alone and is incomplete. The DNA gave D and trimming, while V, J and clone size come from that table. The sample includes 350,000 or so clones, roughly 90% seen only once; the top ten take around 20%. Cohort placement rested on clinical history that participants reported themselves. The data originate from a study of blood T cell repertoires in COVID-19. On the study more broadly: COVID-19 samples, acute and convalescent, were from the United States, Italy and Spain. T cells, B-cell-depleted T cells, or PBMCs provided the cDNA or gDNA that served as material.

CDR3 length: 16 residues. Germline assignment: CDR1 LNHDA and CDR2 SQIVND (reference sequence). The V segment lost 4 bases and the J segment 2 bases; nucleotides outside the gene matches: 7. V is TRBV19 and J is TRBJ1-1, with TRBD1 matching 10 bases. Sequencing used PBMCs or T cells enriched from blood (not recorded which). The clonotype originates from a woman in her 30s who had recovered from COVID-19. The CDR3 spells CASSRPLTGGNTEAFF. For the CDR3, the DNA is TGTGCCAGTAGTAGACCCCTGACAGGGGGCAACACTGAAGCTTTCTTT.